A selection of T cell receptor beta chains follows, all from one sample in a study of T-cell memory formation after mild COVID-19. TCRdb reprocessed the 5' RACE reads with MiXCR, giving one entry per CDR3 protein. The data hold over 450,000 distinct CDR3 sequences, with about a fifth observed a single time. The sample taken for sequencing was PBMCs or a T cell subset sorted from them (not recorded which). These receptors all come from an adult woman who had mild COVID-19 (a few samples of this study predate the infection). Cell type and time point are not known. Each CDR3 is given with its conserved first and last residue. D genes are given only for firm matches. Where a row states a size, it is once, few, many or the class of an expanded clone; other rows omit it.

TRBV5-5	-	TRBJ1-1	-	TGTGCCAGCAGCTTGGTCGGGGCTCCAACTGAAGCTTTCTTT	CASSLVGAPTEAFF
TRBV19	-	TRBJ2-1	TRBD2	TGTGCCAGTAAAACTAGCGGTAGCTCCTACAATGAGCAGTTCTTC	CASKTSGSSYNEQFF
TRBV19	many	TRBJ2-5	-	TGTGCCAGTGGGGACAGACGGGGGAGAGAGACCCAGTACTTC	CASGDRRGRETQYF
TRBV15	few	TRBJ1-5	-	TGTGCCACCAGCAGAGCGGGCCAGGGGAGCAATCAGCCCCAGCATTTT	CATSRAGQGSNQPQHF
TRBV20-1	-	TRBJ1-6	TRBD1	TGCAGTGCCCCAGCGCTGGGACAGCTGGTCCCACCCCTCCACTTT	CSAPALGQLVPPLHF
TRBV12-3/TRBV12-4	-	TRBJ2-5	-	TGTGCCAGCAGTTGGGGGGTCGAGTTCCCCCAAGAGACCCAGTACTTC	CASSWGVEFPQETQYF
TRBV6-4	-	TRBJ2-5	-	TGTGCCAGCAGTCCGGACGGCGGTATGGAGACCCAGTACTTC	CASSPDGGMETQYF
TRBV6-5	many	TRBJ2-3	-	TGTGCCAGCAGCTATAGCGGAGCTAGCACAGATACGCAGTATTTT	CASSYSGASTDTQYF
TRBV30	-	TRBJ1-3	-	TGTGCCTGGAACCTAACGACACGAGGAATCGGAAACACCATATATTTT	CAWNLTTRGIGNTIYF
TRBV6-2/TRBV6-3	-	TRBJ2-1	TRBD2	TGTGCCGGTGGGAGGGTATACAATGAGCAGTTCTTC	CAGGRVYNEQFF
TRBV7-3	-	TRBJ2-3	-	TGTGCCAGCAGCCCCTCCCCGGAGTCAGATACGCAGTATTTT	CASSPSPESDTQYF
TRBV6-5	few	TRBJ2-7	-	TGTGCCAGCAGTTACTCTGGACAACCCTACGAGCAGTACTTC	CASSYSGQPYEQYF
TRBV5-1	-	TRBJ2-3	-	TGCGCCAGCAGCGACGGACTGGCAGATACGCAGTATTTT	CASSDGLADTQYF